The present T cell receptor (beta chain) was sequenced within a study of human T cells and chemical hapten exposure. Study background: Women made up most patients, who had alopecia areata, totalis or universalis.

At least ten counts were recorded for this clonotype. No antigen is known for it. TCRdb reprocessed the RACE reads with MiXCR, giving one entry per CDR3 protein. The sample includes some 84,000 distinct CDR3 sequences, less than 14% of them seen just once. The time point was: patch test 3, about 24 weeks after DPC sensitization. Treatment denoted: therapeutic diphenylcyclopropenone sensitization with weekly scalp DPC. At patch-test visits, sampling came before the patch test. Study findings and constraints: Patch test score tracked positively with PT1 expanded TCR counts.

Germline V gene data show CDR1 as MDHEN and CDR2 as SYDVKM. This CDR3 spans 16 amino acids. V was cut by 3 bases and J by 7 bases, with 16 bases left in between. Sequenced material: whole blood, taken in connection with sensitization to the hapten diphenylcyclopropenone (DPC). The clonotype was recovered from a woman aged 45-65 years with alopecia areata. Some clones in this sample may be carry-over from other donors' samples. The chain joins TRBV28 to TRBJ1-6; D gene ambiguous. The CDR3 loop is CASSLDLGVGNSPLHF. CDR3 bases: TGTGCCAGCAGTTTGGACCTGGGAGTTGGGAATTCACCCCTCCACTTT.